This T cell receptor (beta chain) was observed in a study of Ad26.COV2.S vaccination and SARS-CoV-2 variants. The germline gives CDR1 KGHSH, CDR2 LQKENI. V was clipped by 6 bases and J by 0 bases, with 8 bases between them. The CDR3 has 13 amino acids. The sample's treatment: about 20 received Ad26.COV2.S at low or high dose, single or two shots; five or six received placebo; per-sample allocation not given. Sampling was done on day 63 after the first vaccine or placebo injection. Adults aged 18-55 years in Boston included the donor. Profiling relied on immunoSEQ multiplex PCR, and the TCRdb table lists in-frame clones only, not all of them. The sample contains 300,000 to 350,000 clones, under 90% of which appear only once.

This receptor was obtained from a person between 18 and 65 years old who received the Ad26.COV2.S COVID-19 vaccine or a placebo. The chain couples TRBV18 to TRBJ1-1, with D unclear. The source material was peripheral blood, sampled in a trial of Ad26.COV2.S vaccine versus placebo. In DNA, the CDR3 is TGTGCCAGCTCCCGCCTGATGAACACTGAAGCTTTCTTT. This sequence encodes CASSRLMNTEAFF.